Detailed here is one T cell receptor (beta chain). As yet, its antigen is unknown. This sample's treatment: about 20 received Ad26.COV2.S at low or high dose, single or two shots; roughly 5 received placebo; per-sample allocation not given. The samples date from day 63 after the first vaccine or placebo injection. An adult aged 18-55 years in Boston served as the donor. The administered vaccine (an Ad26 vector) expressed Wuhan-strain SARS-CoV-2 spike. This sample is part of a study of Ad26.COV2.S vaccination and SARS-CoV-2 variants. About the study: Into the muscle, Ad26.COV2.S was dosed once or twice, 56 days apart.

Profiling relied on immunoSEQ multiplex PCR, and the TCRdb table lists in-frame clones only, not all of them. The repertoire consists of approximately 300,000 clones, with about 86% occurring once and the leading ten covering 1.5% to 2.5%. The study's findings and limits: A substantial breadth of spike-specific CD8+ and CD4+ T cell responses after vaccination has been reported.

V trimming: 2 bases; J trimming: 6 bases; junction bases outside the gene matches: 3. The CDR3 has 14 amino acids. Germline loops: CDR1 KGHSY, CDR2 FQNENV. The rearrangement links TRBV16 to TRBJ1-1; 10 bases agree with TRBD1. The receptor was derived from a person aged 18-60 years who received the Ad26.COV2.S COVID-19 vaccine or a placebo. The material was peripheral blood, obtained in a trial of Ad26.COV2.S vaccine versus placebo. CDR3: CASSQPGQGAEAFF. The DNA of the CDR3 is TGTGCCAGCAGCCAACCCGGACAGGGGGCTGAAGCTTTCTTT.